One sample yielded the 20 T cell receptor beta chains listed below, sequenced in a study of Ad26.COV2.S vaccination and SARS-CoV-2 variants. Sequencing used immunoSEQ multiplex PCR; TCRdb keeps in-frame clones, though not all of them. The repertoire holds 430,000 or so clones, with about nine tenths as singletons. Regarding treatment: some 20 received Ad26.COV2.S at low or high dose, single or two shots; about 5 received placebo; per-sample allocation not given. Day 63 after the first injection of vaccine or placebo was the sampling time. Sequencing was performed on peripheral blood, taken in a trial of Ad26.COV2.S vaccine versus placebo. Receptors were obtained from a person aged 18-65 years who received the Ad26.COV2.S COVID-19 vaccine or a placebo.

The rearrangement joins TRBV5-8 to TRBJ2-3; either TRBD1 or TRBD2 may fit D (6 bases each). The V gene's germline CDR1 is SGHTS and CDR2 YDEGEE. The CDR3 spans 16 residues. V dropped 3 bases and J dropped 6 bases, with 20 bases sitting between them. CDR3 region: CASSSKGGLHGDTQYF. The CDR3, as DNA: TGTGCCAGCAGCTCGAAAGGGGGGCTTCACGGGGATACGCAGTATTTT. Using reference TRBV5-8 and TRBJ2-3 for the parts outside the CDR3, the full variable domain is EAGVTQSPTHLIKTRGQQATLRCSPISGHTSVYWYQQALGLGLQFLLWYDEGEERNRGNFPPRFSGRQFPNYSSELNVNALELEDSALYLCASSSKGGLHGDTQYFGPGTRLTVL.

The chain has TRBV6-5 and TRBJ1-1; no firm D call. Germline-derived CDR1 and CDR2 are MNHEY and SVGAGI. Trimming cost V 6 bases and J 4 bases, with 18 bases left between them. This CDR3 spans 15 amino acids. The CDR3 is CASSRPLGTFTEAFF. In DNA form, the CDR3 reads TGTGCCAGCAGCCGCCCCTTGGGTACGTTCACTGAAGCTTTCTTT.

The chain combines TRBV21-1 with TRBJ2-3. TRBV21-1 is a listed pseudogene. The CDR3 contains 15 residues. The chain's CDR3 is CASSKRRGAGDTQYF. For the CDR3, the DNA is TGTGCCAGCAGCAAAAGGAGGGGGGCGGGAGATACGCAGTATTTT.

With regard to this clone: Other DNA sequences from this sample encode an identical CDR3 as well. The chain links TRBV11-2 to TRBJ2-5; possibly TRBD2 for D (6 bases). CDR1 SGHAT and CDR2 FQNNGV come from the germline V gene. Trimming shortened V by 3 bases and J by 3 bases, and 8 bases separated the two germline ends. This CDR3 has 13 residues. DNA for the CDR3: TGTGCCAGCAGCTTTTGGGGGGAAGAGACCCAGTACTTC. It yields the protein CASSFWGEETQYF.

This chain joins TRBV9 and TRBJ1-1; 9 positions agree with TRBD1. This CDR3 comprises 14 residues. The germline CDR1 and CDR2 sequences are SGDLS and YYNGEE. V shed 3 bases and J 4 bases; nucleotides not matched to a gene: 4. CDR3 amino acids: CASSETGGSTEAFF. The DNA of the CDR3 is TGTGCCAGCAGCGAAACAGGGGGCAGCACTGAAGCTTTCTTT.

This clone was seen once. CDR3 bases: TGTGCCAGCAGCGTAACGGCGGTCCCTGGAAACACCATATATTTT. Encoded protein: CASSVTAVPGNTIYF. The chain links TRBV9 to TRBJ1-3; D is uncertain. Germline CDR1 and CDR2: SGDLS and YYNGEE. Trimming took 1 base from V and 2 from J, leaving 10 bases between them. CDR3 length: 15 residues.

This chain connects TRBV28 to TRBJ2-7; a possible D gene is TRBD2 (6 bases). V gave up 8 bases and J gave up 1 base, with 12 bases separating them. Germline assignment: CDR1 MDHEN and CDR2 SYDVKM. The CDR3 spans 13 residues. CDR3 residues: CASGAGSSYEQYF. For the CDR3, the DNA is TGTGCCAGCGGGGCGGGGTCGTCCTACGAGCAGTACTTC.

This chain uses TRBV20-1 with TRBJ2-7; weak D call: TRBD2 (6 bases). CDR1 DFQATT and CDR2 SNEGSKA come from the germline V gene (reference sequence). The germline V and J ends were trimmed by 3 bases and 0 bases, with 12 bases remaining between them. The CDR3 spans 14 residues. The chain's CDR3 is CSASGGTLSYEQYF. CDR3 sequence (DNA): TGCAGTGCTAGTGGCGGGACGCTCTCCTACGAGCAGTACTTC.

This clone was detected only once. V usage is TRBV2 and J usage is TRBJ2-7; the match to TRBD1 covers 8 bases. Per germline, CDR1 SNHLY and CDR2 FYNNEI. The CDR3 has 16 residues. The CDR3: CASPPVGQDSSYEQYF. The CDR3 DNA reads TGTGCGAGCCCCCCCGTGGGACAGGACAGCTCCTACGAGCAGTACTTC. Full variable domain (remainder filled in from reference TRBV2 and TRBJ2-7): EPEVTQTPSHQVTQMGQEVILRCVPISNHLYFYWYRQILGQKVEFLVSFYNNEISEKSEIFDDQFSVERPDGSNFTLKIRSTKLEDSAMYFCASPPVGQDSSYEQYFGPGTRLTVT.

The chain has TRBV6-5 and TRBJ2-3; TRBD1 is a possible D gene (6 bases). Germline CDR1 reads MNHEY; CDR2 reads SVGAGI. The CDR3 length is 15 residues. Trimming took off 6 bases at V and 6 bases at J, with 19 bases between the two ends. The CDR3 protein is CASSRHTLTGDTQYF. The CDR3 DNA reads as TGTGCCAGCAGCCGACATACTCTTACAGGGGATACGCAGTATTTT.

The gene calls are TRBV19 and TRBJ2-4; the D is unclear. V gave up 4 bases and J gave up 0 bases, with 10 bases separating them. The V gene's germline CDR1 is LNHDA and CDR2 SQIVND (reference sequence). This CDR3 spans 15 amino acids. In nucleotides, the CDR3 is TGTGCCAGTAGTACCGCGGCGGAAGCCAAAAACATTCAGTACTTC. Translating it yields CASSTAAEAKNIQYF.

This clone turned up a few times. The rearrangement uses TRBV19 and TRBJ1-2, with 7 bases that match TRBD1. The CDR3 has 13 amino acids. From germline, CDR1 is LNHDA and CDR2 SQIVND (reference sequence). Trimming removed 7 bases from V and 11 bases from J; junction bases left unmatched: 13. CDR3 nucleotides: TGTGCCAGTACCCTTTTGGGTGCAGGGGGGTACACCTTC. Encoded protein: CASTLLGAGGYTF.

J is TRBJ1-1 and V is TRBV5-4; D remains unclear. V shed 2 bases and J shed 5 bases, with 13 bases lying between them. This CDR3 comprises 14 residues. CDR1 is SGHNT, CDR2 YYREEE, per germline (reference sequence). CDR3 sequence (DNA): TGTGCCAGCAGCTTCGGGCAGCGAGGGACTGAAGCTTTCTTT. It yields the protein CASSFGQRGTEAFF.

The chain joins TRBV6-2 or TRBV6-3 to TRBJ2-1, with 7 bases lining up with TRBD2. The CDR3 sequence is 15 residues long. V was pared by 2 bases and J by 2 bases, with 3 bases of the junction left unmatched. In germline, CDR1 is MNHEY, CDR2 SVGEGT. CDR3 sequence: CASSYREDAYNEQFF. Here the CDR3 DNA reads TGTGCCAGCAGTTACCGGGAGGACGCCTACAATGAGCAGTTCTTC.

The V and J genes are TRBV18 and TRBJ1-1, with D hard to call. The CDR3 is made up of 17 amino acids. V was cut by 0 bases and J by 5 bases, with 19 bases left in between. Looked up from germline, CDR1 is KGHSH and CDR2 is LQKENI. CDR3 nucleotides: TGTGCCAGCTCACCACCCAACTCAAGAAGGCGAAGTACTGAAGCTTTCTTT. It codes for CASSPPNSRRRSTEAFF.

The chain uses TRBV2 and TRBJ1-5, with TRBD1 matching over 9 bases. The CDR3 contains 16 residues. Looked up from germline, CDR1 is SNHLY and CDR2 is FYNNEI. V was pared by 4 bases and J by 8 bases, with 12 bases of the junction left unmatched. As DNA, the CDR3 is TGTGCCAGCAGTGGAGGGACAGGGACGAAGATCGAGCCCCAGCATTTT. This encodes CASSGGTGTKIEPQHF.

The chain joins TRBV4-3 to TRBJ2-1; D is undetermined. This CDR3 spans 15 amino acids. Germline V gene lookup returns CDR1 LGHNA and CDR2 YSLEER. With 0 bases removed from V and 8 bases from J, the gap between germline ends came to 14 bases. The CDR3 region is CASSQDLNSRYEQFF. The CDR3, as DNA: TGCGCCAGCAGCCAAGATTTGAACTCTCGGTATGAGCAGTTCTTC.

The chain recombines TRBV5-4 with TRBJ2-7; 7 nucleotides agree with TRBD2. Per germline, CDR1 SGHNT and CDR2 YYREEE (reference sequence). The CDR3 runs to 17 residues. V trimming: 2 bases; J trimming: 3 bases; junction bases outside the gene matches: 14. The CDR3 spells CASSFLTGEGLYYEQYF. The CDR3 nucleotides are TGTGCCAGCAGCTTTTTGACCGGGGAGGGACTATACTACGAGCAGTACTTC.

V gene TRBV3-1 (or the pseudogene TRBV3-2) combines with J gene TRBJ2-3, with TRBD2 as a possible D gene (5 bases). Trimming stripped 2 bases from V and 7 bases from J, with 13 bases between. The CDR3 has 14 amino acids. The germline CDR1 and CDR2 sequences are LGHDT and YNNKEL (reference sequence). CDR3 in amino acids: CASSQRLAGNTQYF. CDR3 nucleotide sequence: TGTGCCAGCAGCCAAAGGCTAGCTGGTAATACGCAGTATTTT.

This clone has more than one count but fewer than ten. V and J are TRBV6-2 or TRBV6-3 and TRBJ2-2, with 9 bases lining up with TRBD2. The germline CDR1 and CDR2 sequences are MNHEY and SVGEGT. V lost 2 bases to trimming and J lost 5 bases; unmatched junction nucleotides: 9. This CDR3 contains 17 residues. CDR3 nucleotides: TGTGCCAGCAGTTACACGAGATTAGCGGGAGCGACCGGGGAGCTGTTTTTT. The encoded protein is CASSYTRLAGATGELFF.